Listed here are 6 T cell receptor beta chains from one sample, sequenced in a study of cytomegalovirus exposure and HLA in healthy donors. Primers: 60 Vbeta forward and 13 Jbeta reverse. Generated by immunoSEQ multiplex PCR, the TCRdb table keeps only in-frame clones and is missing some. The table shows around 170,000 clones, with about 82% occurring only once. The source material was PBMCs. These receptors were collected from a man between 18 and 29 years old in good health and CMV-seronegative.

The V call is TRBV7-9, the J call TRBJ2-3, with D perhaps TRBD2 (6 bases). The CDR3 has 14 residues. CDR1 and CDR2 (germline): SEHNR, FQNEAQ (reference sequence). Trimming removed 4 bases from V and 2 bases from J, with 10 bases in between. CDR3 sequence (DNA): TGTGCCAGCAGCTCTGGACTAACCACAGATACGCAGTATTTT. Amino acids: CASSSGLTTDTQYF.

This chain connects TRBV5-1 to TRBJ1-1; tentative D call: TRBD1 (6 bases). Trimming shortened V by 4 bases and J by 11 bases, and 18 bases separated the two germline ends. From germline, CDR1 is SGHRS and CDR2 YFSETQ. The CDR3 is 13 amino acids. The CDR3 coding sequence is TGCGCCAGCAGCGCGTTACAGGGACCAGAGGCTTTCTTT. This gives the protein CASSALQGPEAFF. The full variable domain, in which reference TRBV5-1 and TRBJ1-1 provide the parts outside the CDR3, is KAGVTQTPRYLIKTRGQQVTLSCSPISGHRSVSWYQQTPGQGLQFLFEYFSETQRNKGNFPGRFSGRQFSNSRSEMNVSTLELGDSALYLCASSALQGPEAFFGQGTRLTVV.

This clone has just a few counts. The gene calls are TRBV7-2 and TRBJ2-1; 10 bases align to TRBD2. This CDR3 has 15 amino acids. Trimming cost V 2 bases and J 8 bases; bases outside gene matches: 6. Per germline, CDR1 SGHTA and CDR2 FQGNSA. The CDR3 is CASSLTSGAPHEQFF. The CDR3 coding sequence is TGTGCCAGCAGCTTAACTAGCGGGGCCCCCCATGAGCAGTTCTTC. The full variable domain, with the rest looked up from reference TRBV7-2 and TRBJ2-1, is GAGVSQSPSNKVTEKGKDVELRCDPISGHTALYWYRQSLGQGLEFLIYFQGNSAPDKSGLPSDRFSAERTGGSVSTLTIQRTQQEDSAVYLCASSLTSGAPHEQFFGPGTRLTVL.

The chain employs TRBV28 and TRBJ2-7, with a weak D call TRBD1 (5 bases). V was shortened by 6 bases and J by 4 bases, with 22 bases between the two germline ends. The CDR3 totals 16 residues. The germline V gene has CDR1 MDHEN and CDR2 SYDVKM. The chain's CDR3 is CASSSGQGRSGYEQYF. CDR3 in DNA: TGTGCCAGCAGCTCGGGCCAGGGCCGCTCCGGATACGAGCAGTACTTC.

The rearrangement uses TRBV5-5 and TRBJ2-7; 8 bases line up with TRBD1. This CDR3 is 15 amino acids long. V trimming: 4 bases; J trimming: 2 bases; junction bases outside the gene matches: 8. Germline V lookup: CDR1 SGHKS, CDR2 YYEKEE (reference sequence). The CDR3 nucleotides read TGTGCCAGCAGCCTCCGGGACAGGACAACCTACGAGCAGTACTTC. It is translated as CASSLRDRTTYEQYF.

In the case of this clone: Its ends do not fully match the called genes, so a read error is possible. This chain joins TRBV7-9 and TRBJ1-5, with a weak D call TRBD1 (5 bases). The CDR3 totals 15 residues. Looked up from germline, CDR1 is SEHNR and CDR2 is FQNEAQ (reference sequence). CDR3 sequence reads: CASSLGENSNQPQHF. For the CDR3, the DNA is TGTGCCAGCAGTTTAGGGGAGAATAGCAATCAGCCCCAGCATTTT.